These 10 T cell receptor beta chains were sequenced from one sample in a study of T cell responses to AZD1222 COVID-19 vaccine (dated by TCRdb to 2020 to 2023). What this sample's time point label stands for: baseline before first vaccination. Library prep was done by the immunoSEQ multiplex PCR assay. Drawn from immuneACCESS, this table holds only the in-frame rearrangements with V and J called that TCRdb kept. Clones are partly lost; checked studies trace under half to an unresolved V gene and leave the rest unexplained. The sample table holds roughly 120,000 clones, of which about 88% were seen once. Of the sample, 1.5% to 2% falls within the top ten clones. Sample: peripheral blood, taken on day 0 of AZD1222 vaccination. The receptors here all came from an adult in good health.

The CDR3 region has the DNA TGTGCCAGCAGCCCAACCGGGACATCCAGTCTCGGCTACACCTTC. Translation gives CASSPTGTSSLGYTF. The rearrangement joins TRBV5-4 to TRBJ1-2; possible D gene TRBD1, 6 bases. This CDR3 region has 15 residues. CDR1 is SGHNT and CDR2 is YYREEE in the germline V gene (reference sequence). V was pared by 4 bases and J by 8 bases, with 21 bases between.

The chain combines TRBV15 with TRBJ1-1; 7 positions agree with TRBD1. The CDR3 runs 14 residues. Germline V lookup: CDR1 LNHNV, CDR2 YYDKDF (reference sequence). With V trimmed by 3 bases and J by 2 bases, 3 bases remained unmatched. CDR3 bases: TGTGCCACCAGCAGCGACAGGGATAACACTGAAGCTTTCTTT. It is translated as CATSSDRDNTEAFF.

This clone was observed a few times. The V and J genes are TRBV25-1 and TRBJ2-3, with D hard to call. The CDR3 length is 15 residues. The V end was cut by 3 bases, the J end by 4 bases, with 14 bases between. Germline V gene lookup returns CDR1 MGHDK and CDR2 SYGVNS. This CDR3 is CASSDKTSNSDTQYF. The CDR3 DNA reads as TGTGCCAGCAGTGATAAAACCAGCAATTCAGATACGCAGTATTTT.

The chain has TRBV7-6 and TRBJ1-6, with unresolved D. CDR1 SGHVS and CDR2 FNYEAQ come from the germline V gene. CDR3 length: 15 residues. Trimming pared 4 bases from V and 6 bases from J, leaving 13 bases between. The CDR3 nucleotides are TGTGCCAGCAGCTCCGGAAGGCCTGGTAATTCACCCCTCCACTTT. This gives the protein CASSSGRPGNSPLHF.

The chain recombines TRBV7-6 with TRBJ2-1, with D unclear. Germline V gene lookup returns CDR1 SGHVS and CDR2 FNYEAQ. This CDR3 is 16 amino acids long. V shed 2 bases and J shed 5 bases, with 16 bases lying between them. The CDR3 sequence is CASSLRPLLSDNEQFF. The CDR3 region has the DNA TGTGCCAGCAGCTTAAGGCCCCTACTCAGTGACAATGAGCAGTTCTTC.

V is TRBV3-1 (or the pseudogene TRBV3-2) and J is TRBJ2-7; D is perhaps TRBD1 or TRBD2 (5 bases each). Per the germline V gene, CDR1 is LGHDT and CDR2 is YNNKEL (reference sequence). This CDR3 is 14 amino acids long. Trimming stripped 3 bases from V and 3 bases from J, with 12 bases between. The CDR3 coding sequence is TGTGCCAGCAGCCATGCCGGGACCCTCTACGAGCAGTACTTC. Translating it yields CASSHAGTLYEQYF.

This clone was detected once. The V gene is TRBV11-2, the J gene TRBJ1-1, with 8 bases identical to TRBD1. The CDR3 sequence is 15 residues long. The germline V gene has CDR1 SGHAT and CDR2 FQNNGV. The junction had 8 bases not matched to a gene; V was cut back by 2 bases and J by 6 bases. The CDR3 region has the DNA TGTGCCAGCAGCTTACGTTCAGGGGGCGCGGCTGAAGCTTTCTTT. Protein: CASSLRSGGAAEAFF.

This clone appeared a few times. J is TRBJ1-2 and V is TRBV12-3 or TRBV12-4; TRBD1 might be the D (5 bases). V was shortened by 2 bases and J by 5 bases, with 6 bases between the two germline ends. The CDR3 is made up of 12 amino acids. The CDR3 here is CASSLRGYGYTF. CDR3 nucleotides: TGTGCCAGCAGTTTAAGGGGTTATGGCTACACCTTC.

V usage is TRBV4-1 and J usage is TRBJ2-7; 9 positions match TRBD1. J gave up 2 bases and V 4 bases, and 0 bases lay outside the gene matches. The CDR3 is 13 amino acids. CDR1 and CDR2 (germline): MGHRA, YSYEKL. CDR3 DNA sequence: TGCGCCAGCAGCCGGACAGGGGCCTACGAGCAGTACTTC. It is translated as CASSRTGAYEQYF.

J is TRBJ2-2 and V is TRBV4-2, with a tentative D call TRBD1 (7 bases). With 4 bases removed from V and 0 bases from J, the gap between germline ends came to 12 bases. The CDR3 is 16 residues long. CDR1 and CDR2 from the germline V gene are LGHNA and YNFKEQ. The CDR3 reads CASSPQGGSNTGELFF. In DNA form, the CDR3 reads TGTGCCAGCAGCCCCCAGGGGGGTTCGAACACCGGGGAGCTGTTTTTT.